This T cell receptor (beta chain) was obtained from a study of chemoradiotherapy in HPV16-positive cancers. The study, taken as a whole, reports: HPV-specific T cells were functionally defined from only two HPV16-positive patients.

Concerning this clone: Antigen: not known.

Libraries were prepared by immunoSEQ multiplex PCR; TCRdb keeps only in-frame clonotypes and omits some of them. The data show 17,000 or so clones, more than 85% seen once. Samples were taken several times over chemoradiotherapy. With 4 bases clipped from V and 1 base from J, the junction kept 6 bases outside the gene matches. The germline V gene has CDR1 SGHRS and CDR2 YFSETQ. This CDR3 comprises 16 residues. This receptor was taken from a human donor with HPV-associated anogenital cancer. The rearrangement links TRBV5-1 to TRBJ1-3; 9 bases agree with TRBD1. The sample was blood, taken from a patient who underwent chemoradiotherapy. The CDR3 nucleotides are TGCGCCAGCAGCGCCGGACAGGGGAGGTCTGGAAACACCATATATTTT. Encoded protein: CASSAGQGRSGNTIYF.